Below, one T cell receptor beta chain is given with its context. Only one count was recorded for this clone. The clone's antigen remains unknown. Base qualities were left out, and no much larger clone turns up one base away. The label giving this sample's time point can be read as: about 28 days (+/-7) after the second vaccine dose. AZD1222 recipients with second doses at about 4 weeks or about 12 weeks were pooled, because spike-specific TCR depth and breadth did not differ between schedules. Vaccinee samples were obtained from the UK trials COV001 and COV002, which included a single-blind randomized controlled phase 2/3 trial of AZD1222 (ChAdOx1 nCoV-19) in healthy adults. For TCRbeta chain sequencing, PBMC samples from trial participants were taken at day 0 and at day 28 after the second dose. The CDR3 runs 16 amino acids, cysteine and phenylalanine included. Just CDR3 DNA is preserved here, 48 bases in frame from base 1. Reading the germline V gene gives CDR1 SGHVS and CDR2 FQNEAQ. Relative to germline, V is missing 4 bases and J is missing 2 bases, with 5 bases of the junction outside any gene match.

This sample is part of a study of T cell responses to AZD1222 COVID-19 vaccine listed by TCRdb under 2021. For context, the study as a whole: TCR sequencing was performed for 230 to 250 trial participants, of whom roughly 200 were given two doses of AZD1222 and about 25 were given two doses of MenACWY control vaccine. Trial participants were enrolled by age into 18-55, 56-69 and 70-plus year subgroups, with roughly 160, 29 and 62 TCR-sequenced participants respectively.

The CDR3 regions of human TCRbeta chains were subjected to immunosequencing. The published analysis was carried out like this. Repertoire TCRs were matched against a reference library of SARS-CoV-2-specific TCRs generated with the MIRA antigen-specificity platform. Breadth was defined as the fraction of unique TCRs that were SARS-CoV-2-associated, and depth was defined as the fraction of total T cells that were SARS-CoV-2-associated. Using the MIRA data, every spike-specific TCR was mapped to the spike region that the TCR reacted to and assigned to either a CD4 or a CD8 class. Log10-transformed breadth and depth values were compared by one-way ANOVA with Sidak's multiple comparisons tests. TCRdb re-hosts the immuneACCESS table, in-frame sequences only. Its copies lack some clones; in the studies checked, an unresolved V gene accounts for under half of them, and the cause for the rest is not known. V, J and clone size reflect that table, while D and trimming were determined from the DNA. Present in this sample are roughly 180,000 clones, just over 90% of which were seen just once. The ten largest clones represent 1.7% of the sample.

Points the paper makes about the study in general: The 56-69-year group was small, and its depth increase did not reach significance, likely because of low power. Most participants were white British and females outnumbered males, and the authors suggested that clonal diversity may have been underestimated. Conclusions about previously exposed vaccinees were limited because only a handful of AZD1222 recipients were SARS-CoV-2 seropositive at baseline. Spike-specific TCR breadth and depth rose significantly after two AZD1222 doses compared with day 0 and with MenACWY recipients. Reportedly, almost half of the unique spike-specific TCRs recognized epitopes lying outside the regions that are mutated in the B.1.351 and B.1.1.7 variants. Because no samples from the day 14 peak response were available, repertoires could be characterized only after the peak T cell response. The vaccine-associated CD4 TCRs covered the entire spike protein, and the dominant responses fell in regions 160-218 and 743-854.

Sequencing used peripheral blood, obtained 28 days after the second AZD1222 dose. The rearranged segments are TRBV7-8 and TRBJ2-7, and 13 junctional nucleotides match TRBD2. The origin of this receptor is an adult who received the AZD1222 COVID-19 vaccine. For the CDR3, the sequence is CASSSGTSGTPYEQYF. The sequenced DNA: TGTGCCAGCAGCTCCGGGACTAGCGGGACCCCCTACGAGCAGTACTTC.